This T cell receptor beta chain comes out of a study of cytomegalovirus exposure and HLA in healthy donors. About the study: An earlier analysis identified fewer than 130 million unique TCR beta sequences in about 200 million T cells.

This CDR3 spans 12 amino acids. Germline V gene sequence: CDR1 SGDLS, CDR2 YYNGEE. V lost 4 bases to trimming and J lost 4 bases, with 5 bases between them. The PCR was carried out with 60 Vbeta primers and 13 Jbeta primers. Using immunoSEQ multiplex PCR, the repertoire was profiled, and TCRdb retains in-frame clones only, with some absent. Of around 91,000 clones listed, roughly three fifths are singletons. Study-wide results and caveats: With later analysis, a missense DCLRE1C variant became linked to TCR beta V- and J-gene trimming. Most subjects had HLA-A and HLA-B alleles reportedly predicted accurately by TCR beta sequences. HLA allele associations emerged for some 16,000 TCR beta sequences in a later analysis, at 0.05 false discovery rate.

Turning to this clone: The antigen is not known.

The sequence came from a man aged 55-75 years in good health and CMV-seronegative. The sequenced sample consisted of PBMCs. V gene TRBV9 combines with J gene TRBJ2-2; D call uncertain. CDR3 in amino acids: CASSPLTGELFF. The CDR3 bases are TGTGCCAGCAGCCCCCTCACCGGGGAGCTGTTTTTT.